A single sample gave rise to the 22 T cell receptor beta chains below, sequenced in a study of blood T cells in healthy people across ages (dated by TCRdb to about 2015). The library was produced with 5' RACE. Data came from an Illumina HiSeq 2500. A second PCR of about 7 to 12 cycles was performed with a sample-barcoded 5' primer and a J-beta primer mix. The public reads were quality trimmed at Q25 with fastp and then assembled into clones with MiXCR by TCRdb, keeping productive beta chains. For every CDR3 protein sequence, its rows merge into one entry that carries the most common genes and DNA. In this sample the table shows 550,000 to 650,000 distinct CDR3 sequences, about 27% of which occur a single time. The leading ten clones occupy approximately 4% of the sample. These data were also filed under a second study, of T cells of mothers and their children.

Material: blood. These TCRs come from a boy younger than 10 in good health.

CDR3: CASSQRAVPEKLFF. CDR3 DNA: TGTGCCAGCAGCCAGCGGGCGGTCCCGGAAAAACTGTTTTTT. The gene calls are TRBV7-6 and TRBJ1-4; D is ambiguous. This CDR3 is 14 amino acids long. V lost 5 bases and J 8 bases, leaving 15 bases between the germline ends. The V gene's germline CDR1 is SGHVS and CDR2 FNYEAQ.

This clonotype occurred a few times. This chain connects TRBV2 to TRBJ2-7; 12 bases fit TRBD2. The V and J ends lost 6 bases and 5 bases, in that order; junction bases with no gene match: 20. The CDR3 runs 19 residues. Germline values: CDR1 SNHLY, CDR2 FYNNEI. The CDR3 is CASSEPLAGGSLGVDEQYF. As DNA, the CDR3 is TGTGCCAGCAGCGAACCTCTAGCGGGGGGGTCCTTGGGAGTCGACGAGCAGTACTTC.

This clonotype was detected a few times. The gene calls are TRBV29-1 and TRBJ1-1; D may be TRBD1 (5 bases). CDR1 and CDR2 from the germline V gene are SQVTM and ANQGSEA. V lost 6 bases to trimming and J lost 5 bases, with 13 bases between them. The length of the CDR3 is 12 residues. CDR3 protein: CSVSQGTTEAFF. The CDR3 nucleotides read TGCAGCGTCTCTCAGGGTACGACTGAAGCTTTCTTT. Full variable domain (remainder filled in from reference TRBV29-1 and TRBJ1-1): SAVISQKPSRDICQRGTSLTIQCQVDSQVTMMFWYRQQPGQSLTLIATANQGSEATYESGFVIDKFPISRPNLTFSTLTVSNMSPEDSSIYLCSVSQGTTEAFFGQGTRLTVV.

The sample holds a few counts of this clonotype. In DNA form, the CDR3 reads TGTGCCAGCAGGCGAAAAGCGATCGGCCTCCCCTACGAGCAGTACTTC. This translates into CASRRKAIGLPYEQYF. The gene calls are TRBV2 and TRBJ2-7; unclear D gene. Germline V gene data show CDR1 as SNHLY and CDR2 as FYNNEI. V was clipped by 6 bases and J by 2 bases, with 20 bases between them. The CDR3 totals 16 residues.

The chain combines TRBV5-1 with TRBJ1-1, with no clear D. CDR1 is SGHRS, CDR2 YFSETQ, per germline. This CDR3 has 14 amino acids. V was trimmed by 2 bases and J by 1 base, leaving 9 bases between them. The CDR3 is CASSFRDSNTEAFF. The CDR3 bases are TGCGCCAGCAGCTTCCGGGATTCGAACACTGAAGCTTTCTTT. The full variable domain, with the rest looked up from reference TRBV5-1 and TRBJ1-1, is KAGVTQTPRYLIKTRGQQVTLSCSPISGHRSVSWYQQTPGQGLQFLFEYFSETQRNKGNFPGRFSGRQFSNSRSEMNVSTLELGDSALYLCASSFRDSNTEAFFGQGTRLTVV.

This clonotype has a handful of counts. The V call is TRBV9, the J call TRBJ1-4, with D unclear. Trimming took off 2 bases at V and 7 bases at J, with 15 bases between the two ends. The CDR3 is made up of 15 amino acids. Germline CDR1 reads SGDLS; CDR2 reads YYNGEE. CDR3 protein: CASSVGEGGGEKLFF. The CDR3 DNA reads TGTGCCAGCAGCGTCGGGGAAGGAGGTGGTGAAAAACTGTTTTTT.

This sequence joins TRBV29-1 and TRBJ2-5; 7 nucleotides agree with TRBD1. The ends lost 7 bases at V and 2 bases at J; junction bases unmatched: 10. There are 14 residues in the CDR3. Germline CDR1 SQVTM, CDR2 ANQGSEA. CDR3 protein: CSGRQGWGQETQYF. DNA of the CDR3: TGCAGCGGTAGACAGGGTTGGGGACAAGAGACCCAGTACTTC.

This clonotype turned up a few times. V gene TRBV2 combines with J gene TRBJ1-2; D is perhaps TRBD1 (5 bases). The germline V gene encodes CDR1 SNHLY and CDR2 FYNNEI. Deletions cut 5 bases from V and 2 bases from J, with 9 bases between. This CDR3 contains 13 residues. CDR3 nucleotides: TGTGCCAGCAGTCTGGACATAAACTATGGCTACACCTTC. The encoded protein is CASSLDINYGYTF.

The rearrangement links TRBV12-3 or TRBV12-4 to TRBJ2-1; D possibly matches TRBD1 or TRBD2 (5 bases each). The V and J ends lost 8 bases and 9 bases respectively, with 17 bases between them. The CDR3 is made up of 13 amino acids. As DNA, the CDR3 is TGTGCCAGCGCTGGGACGCCCGAGGGTGAGCAGTTCTTC. It translates to CASAGTPEGEQFF.

This clonotype was seen a handful of times. The chain joins TRBV20-1 to TRBJ2-5; 7 positions match TRBD2. In germline, CDR1 is DFQATT, CDR2 SNEGSKA (reference sequence). CDR3 length: 14 amino acids. Germline trimming cut 6 bases from V and 5 bases from J; bases unmatched to any gene: 12. CDR3 protein: CSASGLVVGETQYF. Here the CDR3 DNA reads TGCAGTGCCTCTGGACTAGTGGTAGGGGAGACCCAGTACTTC.

This clonotype has just a few counts. V is TRBV4-2 and J is TRBJ2-1, with 7 positions matching TRBD1. V shed 1 base, J shed 7 bases, and the junction held 10 bases outside the gene matches. The V gene's germline CDR1 is LGHNA and CDR2 YNFKEQ. CDR3 length: 16 residues. This chain's CDR3 is CASSQVTGDNPNEQFF. The CDR3 DNA follows: TGTGCCAGCAGCCAAGTTACAGGGGACAACCCTAATGAGCAGTTCTTC.

This clonotype has just a few counts. The chain couples TRBV13 to TRBJ2-5; TRBD1 matches 9 bases. With the DNA end fitting TRBJ2-7 better, the J assignment may be wrong. The CDR3 contains 17 residues. The germline CDR1 and CDR2 sequences are PRHDT and FYEKMQ (reference sequence). As DNA, the CDR3 is TGTGCCAGCAGCTCCGGGATGGGGACAGGGCCCCTCTACGAGCAGTACTTC. It translates to CASSSGMGTGPLYEQYF.

This chain uses TRBV30 with TRBJ2-2; D ambiguous. Germline CDR1 GTSNPN, CDR2 SVGIG (reference sequence). V was shortened by 0 bases and J by 3 bases, with 14 bases between the two germline ends. This CDR3 spans 16 amino acids. Here the CDR3 DNA reads TGTGCCTGGAGTGTTAAGGCAGCTCTGTACACCGGGGAGCTGTTTTTT. Amino acid sequence: CAWSVKAALYTGELFF.

The table lists this clonotype with many counts. V is TRBV7-8 and J is TRBJ2-5; 7 bases match TRBD2. With V trimmed by 6 bases and J by 6 bases, 10 bases remained unmatched. CDR1 and CDR2 (germline): SGHVS, FQNEAQ. The CDR3 runs to 14 residues. For the CDR3, the DNA is TGTGCCAGCAGTCTGCGGGAGTTAGTGCAGACCCAGTACTTC. This translates into CASSLRELVQTQYF.

This chain links TRBV6-5 with TRBJ2-4; the D call may be TRBD1 or TRBD2 (6 bases each). V lost 5 bases and J lost 0, with 14 bases in between. Germline values: CDR1 MNHEY, CDR2 SVGAGI. This CDR3 is 16 amino acids long. CDR3 residues: CASSRGTIVAKNIQYF. CDR3 bases: TGTGCCAGCAGTCGGGGGACAATAGTAGCCAAAAACATTCAGTACTTC.

The chain has TRBV12-3 or TRBV12-4 and TRBJ1-2; no clear D. This CDR3 is 14 amino acids long. The germline V and J ends were trimmed by 3 bases and 5 bases, with 13 bases remaining between them. For the CDR3, the DNA is TGTGCCAGCAGTTTGGCAGGTTTTGTATATGGCTACACCTTC. Translating it yields CASSLAGFVYGYTF.

V gene TRBV27 combines with J gene TRBJ2-7; D remains unclear. The CDR3 sequence is 15 residues long. Germline CDR1 reads MNHEY; CDR2 reads SMNVEV (reference sequence). Trimming shortened V by 6 bases and J by 3 bases, and 18 bases separated the two germline ends. The DNA for the CDR3 is TGTGCCAGCAGCCTAAGTGCTAGGCTTAACTACGAGCAGTACTTC. Amino acids: CASSLSARLNYEQYF.

The V call is TRBV28, the J call TRBJ2-1; D is unresolved. Near its end, the DNA agrees better with TRBJ2-5, so the J call may be wrong. The CDR3 contains 13 residues. Germline lookup yields CDR1 MDHEN and CDR2 SYDVKM. The CDR3 bases are TGTGCCAGCAGTTCCGGCAGAACCGAGACCCAGTACTTC. This encodes CASSSGRTETQYF.

This chain connects TRBV5-1 to TRBJ2-6; TRBD1 matches 7 bases. The germline V gene has CDR1 SGHRS and CDR2 YFSETQ. V was clipped by 0 bases and J by 3 bases; unmatched bases: 9. CDR3 length equals 18 residues. DNA of the CDR3: TGCGCCAGCAGCTTGGCGAAGGGGGCCGGCATTGGGGCCAACGTCCTGACTTTC. It translates to CASSLAKGAGIGANVLTF.

This clonotype has just a few counts. The chain has TRBV20-1 and TRBJ2-7; D may correspond to TRBD1 or TRBD2 (5 bases each). CDR1 is DFQATT and CDR2 is SNEGSKA in the germline V gene (reference sequence). CDR3 length equals 14 residues. The germline V and J ends were trimmed by 6 bases and 2 bases, with 17 bases remaining between them. In DNA, the CDR3 is TGCAGTGCCCGTACCGGGACCGGGGCCTACGAGCAGTACTTC. Residues: CSARTGTGAYEQYF.

This chain uses TRBV7-9 with TRBJ2-1; D possibly uses TRBD1 or TRBD2 (5 bases each). The V end lost 0 bases, the J end lost 9 bases, and 9 bases lay between the germline ends. The CDR3 loop spans 13 amino acids. Germline CDR1 is SEHNR and CDR2 is FQNEAQ (reference sequence). CDR3 loop: CASSLATGPEQFF. CDR3 nucleotides: TGTGCCAGCAGCTTAGCGACGGGGCCTGAGCAGTTCTTC.

This chain links TRBV7-2 with TRBJ1-3, with D possibly matching TRBD1 (5 bases). The CDR3 is 16 residues long. The germline V gene has CDR1 SGHTA and CDR2 FQGNSA. Deletions cut 2 bases from V and 5 bases from J, with 16 bases between. This CDR3 reads CASSLQQGRRRNTIYF. The CDR3 DNA follows: TGTGCCAGCAGCTTACAGCAGGGAAGGCGAAGAAACACCATATATTTT.